A single sample gave rise to the 2 T cell receptor beta chains below, sequenced in a study of T cells after yellow fever vaccination. From the 5' RACE reads, TCRdb called clonotypes with MiXCR, one entry per CDR3 protein. In the table there are about 110,000 distinct CDR3 sequences, 7.5% to 9.5% of which are singletons. The sample consisted of CD8+ T cells sorted from PBMCs, taken 45 days after the yellow fever booster vaccination. These receptor sequences come from a man younger than 45 who received the YFV17D yellow fever vaccine.

Many counts were recorded for this clonotype. In nucleotides, the CDR3 is TGTGCCAGCAGCTTATTCGACATTTACTCTGGAAACACCATATATTTT. Amino acids: CASSLFDIYSGNTIYF. V gene TRBV7-9 combines with J gene TRBJ1-3; no firm D call. V lost 2 bases, J lost 0 bases, and 11 bases lay in between. The CDR3 contains 16 residues. Germline values: CDR1 SEHNR, CDR2 FQNEAQ (reference sequence).

This clonotype was seen a handful of times. CDR3 coding DNA: TGTGCCAGTAGCCCGAGGTGGGGTCTCGACTCCTACGAGCAGTACTTC. Encoded protein: CASSPRWGLDSYEQYF. The V gene is TRBV19, the J gene TRBJ2-7; no clear D gene. The germline V and J ends were trimmed by 6 bases and 0 bases, with 18 bases remaining between them. Per the germline V gene, CDR1 is LNHDA and CDR2 is SQIVND (reference sequence). The CDR3 length is 16 residues.